These 25 T cell receptor beta chains were all obtained from the same sample, sequenced in a study of T cell responses to AZD1222 COVID-19 vaccine. Sequenced by immunoSEQ multiplex PCR; TCRdb stores in-frame clones only, minus some. This table holds 55,000 to 75,000 clones, roughly 90% found once. The material sequenced was peripheral blood, taken on day 0 of AZD1222 vaccination. The receptor set was obtained from an adult in good health.

The CDR3 DNA follows: TGTGCCAGCAGCCAAGATCCCCGGTCCTACGAGCAGTACTTC. Encoded protein: CASSQDPRSYEQYF. The chain joins TRBV4-2 to TRBJ2-7; no clear D. Germline V gene sequence: CDR1 LGHNA, CDR2 YNFKEQ. Trimming shortened V by 0 bases and J by 1 base, and 7 bases separated the two germline ends. This CDR3 is 14 amino acids long.

The chain joins TRBV20-1 to TRBJ1-1; a possible D gene is TRBD1 (5 bases). Germline CDR1 reads DFQATT; CDR2 reads SNEGSKA (reference sequence). With 5 bases removed from V and 7 bases from J, the gap between germline ends came to 11 bases. The CDR3 spans 11 residues. The CDR3 loop is CSAPGQDEAFF. The CDR3 DNA sequence: TGCAGTGCTCCAGGGCAAGATGAAGCTTTCTTT.

The chain has TRBV30 and TRBJ1-1; D not resolved. The CDR3 extends over 14 amino acids. V was trimmed by 0 bases and J by 0 bases, leaving 8 bases between them. The germline CDR1 and CDR2 sequences are GTSNPN and SVGIG (reference sequence). CDR3 region: CAWSVSSMNTEAFF. The CDR3 DNA reads TGTGCCTGGAGTGTCTCCAGTATGAACACTGAAGCTTTCTTT.

The genes are TRBV9 and TRBJ2-5; a possible D gene is TRBD2 (5 bases). V lost 6 bases, J lost 4 bases, and 16 bases lay in between. The length of the CDR3 is 14 residues. Germline CDR1 and CDR2: SGDLS and YYNGEE. The CDR3 DNA sequence: TGTGCCAGCAACCGGGGATCCAATTCAGAGACCCAGTACTTC. Translating gives CASNRGSNSETQYF.

The chain links TRBV5-8 to TRBJ1-1, with unresolved D. Trimming removed 4 bases at V and 0 bases at J, with 13 bases between. The CDR3 length is 15 residues. Germline CDR1 reads SGHTS; CDR2 reads YDEGEE. The DNA for the CDR3 is TGTGCCAGCAGCCGAGGGCAGACCATGAACACTGAAGCTTTCTTT. As protein: CASSRGQTMNTEAFF.

The rearrangement links TRBV18 to TRBJ1-2, with 7 bases lining up with TRBD1. The junction had 5 bases not matched to a gene; V was cut back by 4 bases and J by 3 bases. This CDR3 spans 14 amino acids. The germline V gene encodes CDR1 KGHSH and CDR2 LQKENI. The CDR3 loop reads CASSQKTGYYGYTF. In DNA form, the CDR3 reads TGTGCCAGCTCACAAAAGACAGGGTACTATGGCTACACCTTC.

The rearrangement uses TRBV5-1 and TRBJ2-2; 12 bases are a match to TRBD2. The CDR3 covers 17 residues. Germline trimming cut 5 bases from V and 5 bases from J; bases unmatched to any gene: 10. The germline V gene encodes CDR1 SGHRS and CDR2 YFSETQ. The CDR3 reads CASRLPLGTSGTGELFF. The CDR3 bases are TGCGCCAGCAGGCTTCCCCTGGGGACTAGCGGGACCGGGGAGCTGTTTTTT.

The chain carries TRBV7-9 and TRBJ1-2, with 10 bases identical to TRBD1. Germline V gives CDR1 SEHNR, CDR2 FQNEAQ (reference sequence). This CDR3 contains 16 residues. The J segment lost 4 bases and the V segment lost 0 bases, leaving 5 bases of the junction unmatched. CDR3 sequence reads: CASSLAGTGVTYGYTF. The DNA of the CDR3 is TGTGCCAGCAGCTTAGCTGGGACAGGGGTTACCTATGGCTACACCTTC.

This chain joins TRBV7-9 and TRBJ1-1; the match to TRBD1 covers 9 bases. Germline V gene data show CDR1 as SEHNR and CDR2 as FQNEAQ (reference sequence). V dropped 9 bases and J dropped 5; count of bases not matched to a gene: 10. The CDR3 runs 14 residues. The CDR3 DNA is TGTGCCAGTGGACGGGGACAGGGTTTGACTGAAGCTTTCTTT. It is translated as CASGRGQGLTEAFF.

The V call is TRBV5-1, the J call TRBJ1-2; D unresolved. Per the germline V gene, CDR1 is SGHRS and CDR2 is YFSETQ. The germline V and J ends were trimmed by 3 bases and 7 bases, with 16 bases remaining between them. The CDR3 is 14 amino acids. The chain's CDR3 is CASSSGPKAGGYTF. Here the CDR3 DNA reads TGCGCCAGCAGCTCCGGGCCAAAAGCGGGTGGCTACACCTTC.

This chain connects TRBV19 to TRBJ1-4; the D is unclear. CDR1 and CDR2 (germline): LNHDA, SQIVND (reference sequence). This CDR3 contains 14 residues. V lost 5 bases and J lost 8, with 15 bases in between. CDR3 nucleotide sequence: TGTGCCAGTAGTGCCTCCGGGGTCCTCGAAAAACTGTTTTTT. Amino acids: CASSASGVLEKLFF.

The chain employs TRBV10-3 and TRBJ2-7; weak D call: TRBD1 (6 bases). The V end lost 3 bases, the J end lost 0 bases, and 9 bases lay between the germline ends. This CDR3 is 14 amino acids long. The germline gives CDR1 ENHRY, CDR2 SYGVKD. The CDR3 reads CAISEGQSSYEQYF. CDR3 DNA sequence: TGTGCCATCAGTGAAGGACAGAGCTCCTACGAGCAGTACTTC.

CDR3 DNA: TGTGCCAAACAACCGGGACAGGGAGTGAAAAACTATGGCTACACCTTC. This gives the protein CAKQPGQGVKNYGYTF. The V call is TRBV2, the J call TRBJ1-2, with TRBD1 matching 9 bases. CDR3 length equals 16 residues. The germline CDR1 and CDR2 sequences are SNHLY and FYNNEI. V gave up 10 bases and J gave up 2 bases; unmatched junction bases: 14.

The chain recombines TRBV30 with TRBJ2-7, with D perhaps TRBD1 (5 bases). The germline V gene encodes CDR1 GTSNPN and CDR2 SVGIG (reference sequence). Trimming took off 2 bases at V and 0 bases at J, with 8 bases between the two ends. CDR3 size: 13 residues. The CDR3 reads CAWSLDTSYEQYF. CDR3 nucleotides: TGTGCCTGGAGTCTGGACACCTCCTACGAGCAGTACTTC.

V usage is TRBV18 and J usage is TRBJ2-3; D is undetermined. This CDR3 region has 15 residues. Germline V gives CDR1 KGHSH, CDR2 LQKENI. V lost 3 bases to trimming and J lost 5 bases, with 15 bases between them. The CDR3 nucleotides read TGTGCCAGCTCACCCCGACCGACCTTGGGAGATACGCAGTATTTT. This encodes CASSPRPTLGDTQYF.

The chain carries TRBV12-3 or TRBV12-4 and TRBJ1-1; D is ambiguous. Deletions cut 2 bases from V and 6 bases from J, with 7 bases between. The CDR3 sequence is 12 residues long. The CDR3 sequence: CASSLIGSEAFF. In DNA form, the CDR3 reads TGTGCCAGCAGTTTAATTGGGTCTGAAGCTTTCTTT.

This clone came up once. V usage is TRBV5-8 and J usage is TRBJ2-2; 9 bases align to TRBD1. V was clipped by 2 bases and J by 3 bases; unmatched bases: 2. This CDR3 contains 15 residues. Germline CDR1 is SGHTS and CDR2 is YDEGEE. The DNA for the CDR3 is TGTGCCAGCAGCTTCGGGGACAGGGACACCGGGGAGCTGTTTTTT. It codes for CASSFGDRDTGELFF.

The chain carries TRBV29-1 and TRBJ2-1; D is ambiguous. The CDR3 covers 13 residues. Germline V gene data show CDR1 as SQVTM and CDR2 as ANQGSEA. V lost 3 bases and J 15 bases, leaving 21 bases between the germline ends. CDR3 region: CSVDFPQIGSRFF. CDR3 bases: TGCAGCGTTGATTTTCCACAGATTGGGTCTCGGTTCTTC.

The chain links TRBV14 to TRBJ2-1; D gene unclear. Germline V gene lookup returns CDR1 SGHDN and CDR2 FVKESK. V was pared by 5 bases and J by 5 bases, with 4 bases between. The CDR3 has 11 residues. Here the CDR3 reads CASSTHNEQFF. CDR3 DNA sequence: TGTGCCAGCAGCACGCACAATGAGCAGTTCTTC.

This clone has just one count. The V and J genes are TRBV5-1 and TRBJ1-1, with D tentatively TRBD1 (5 bases). CDR1 and CDR2 (germline): SGHRS, YFSETQ. V was trimmed by 4 bases and J by 1 base, leaving 8 bases between them. This CDR3 is built from 13 residues. The CDR3 region is CASSAGTNTEAFF. DNA of the CDR3: TGCGCCAGCAGCGCCGGGACGAACACTGAAGCTTTCTTT.

The chain couples TRBV25-1 to TRBJ1-6, with a weak D call TRBD1 (5 bases). CDR1 and CDR2 (germline): MGHDK, SYGVNS. There are 14 residues in the CDR3. Trimming shortened V by 5 bases and J by 7 bases, and 12 bases separated the two germline ends. As DNA, the CDR3 is TGTGCCAGCAGTCGGGGGGGTGTGAATTCACCCCTCCACTTT. Translated: CASSRGGVNSPLHF.

The chain is built from TRBV6-5 and TRBJ1-6; TRBD1 matches at 7 bases. Per germline, CDR1 MNHEY and CDR2 SVGAGI. This CDR3 is built from 15 residues. The V and J ends lost 2 bases and 8 bases, in that order; junction bases with no gene match: 6. The CDR3 DNA sequence: TGTGCCAGCAGTTACACCACAGGGGCCGATTCACCCCTCCACTTT. Translation gives CASSYTTGADSPLHF.

The rearrangement uses TRBV30 and TRBJ1-2; 7 bases are a match to TRBD1. Germline values: CDR1 GTSNPN, CDR2 SVGIG (reference sequence). The CDR3 runs 14 residues. Trimming at V came to 0 bases and at J to 3 bases, leaving 4 bases not matched to a gene. CDR3 bases: TGTGCCTGGAGTGTACAAACAGGGGACTATGGCTACACCTTC. Amino acids: CAWSVQTGDYGYTF.

This clone has just one count. V is TRBV5-1 and J is TRBJ1-3, with 7 bases matching TRBD1. Germline values: CDR1 SGHRS, CDR2 YFSETQ. There are 15 residues in the CDR3. The trim removed 0 bases at V and 3 bases at J, leaving 3 bases unmatched. CDR3 loop: CASSLDTGVGNTIYF. Here the CDR3 DNA reads TGCGCCAGCAGCTTGGACACAGGGGTTGGAAACACCATATATTTT.

The chain couples TRBV5-1 to TRBJ1-2, with 7 positions matching TRBD1. This CDR3 comprises 15 residues. J gave up 8 bases and V 1 base, and 11 bases lay outside the gene matches. The germline CDR1 and CDR2 sequences are SGHRS and YFSETQ. The CDR3 DNA sequence: TGCGCCAGCAGCTTGTGGGCCGGGACAGCGTTGGGCTACACCTTC. It yields the protein CASSLWAGTALGYTF.